These 22 T cell receptor beta chains share one sample of origin, sequenced in a study of blood T cells in healthy people across ages. PCR was performed a second time for about 7 to 11 cycles using a sample-barcoded 5' primer and a J-beta primer mix. Each CDR3 protein gets one entry after TCRdb re-called the 5' RACE reads with MiXCR. The profile shows roughly 1.7 million distinct CDR3 sequences, roughly 32% of them singletons. The specimen sequenced was blood. The receptors stem from a woman in her 30s in good health.

The rearrangement joins TRBV12-3 or TRBV12-4 to TRBJ1-1; D gene ambiguous. Deletions cut 8 bases from V and 2 bases from J, with 12 bases between. This CDR3 region has 13 residues. CDR3 loop: CASSGPVNTEAFF. CDR3 bases: TGTGCCAGCTCCGGGCCAGTTAACACTGAAGCTTTCTTT.

The chain has TRBV5-5 and TRBJ2-3, with 8 bases lining up with TRBD2. Germline trimming cut 0 bases from V and 4 bases from J; bases unmatched to any gene: 10. Germline V gene data show CDR1 as SGHKS and CDR2 as YYEKEE (reference sequence). This CDR3 comprises 17 residues. The CDR3, as DNA: TGTGCCAGCAGCTTGGCCGGGGGGGTACTCTCCCCAGATACGCAGTATTTT. Its translation is CASSLAGGVLSPDTQYF. Looking up the rest from reference TRBV5-5 and TRBJ2-3 gives the full variable domain: DAGVTQSPTHLIKTRGQQVTLRCSPISGHKSVSWYQQVLGQGPQFIFQYYEKEERGRGNFPDRFSARQFPNYSSELNVNALLLGDSALYLCASSLAGGVLSPDTQYFGPGTRLTVL.

V gene TRBV28 combines with J gene TRBJ2-3; 12 bases align to TRBD2. Looked up from germline, CDR1 is MDHEN and CDR2 is SYDVKM. The V and J ends lost 7 bases and 10 bases, in that order; junction bases with no gene match: 18. The length of the CDR3 is 17 residues. The CDR3 DNA sequence: TGTGCCAGCACCCAACTCGGACTAGCGGGGAGGGAGGGGGCGCAGTATTTT. As protein: CASTQLGLAGREGAQYF.

The genes are TRBV9 and TRBJ1-1, with a tentative D call TRBD1 (5 bases). Germline CDR1 is SGDLS and CDR2 is YYNGEE. The length of the CDR3 is 14 residues. Trimming cost V 2 bases and J 4 bases, with 12 bases left between them. The CDR3 DNA reads as TGTGCCAGCAGCGTGGGGCAGGGACCCACTGAAGCTTTCTTT. Protein sequence: CASSVGQGPTEAFF. The variable domain in full, completed from reference TRBV9 and TRBJ1-1, reads DSGVTQTPKHLITATGQRVTLRCSPRSGDLSVYWYQQSLDQGLQFLIQYYNGEERAKGNILERFSAQQFPDLHSELNLSSLELGDSALYFCASSVGQGPTEAFFGQGTRLTVV.

The J gene is TRBJ1-4, the V gene TRBV12-3 or TRBV12-4, with D unresolved. The CDR3 has 14 amino acids. V was shortened by 7 bases and J by 4 bases, with 13 bases between the two germline ends. CDR3 sequence: CASKPGSDNEKLFF. DNA of the CDR3: TGTGCCAGCAAACCCGGGTCGGATAATGAAAAACTGTTTTTT.

The chain combines TRBV20-1 with TRBJ1-1; 10 nucleotides line up with TRBD1. The CDR3 covers 14 residues. Per germline, CDR1 DFQATT and CDR2 SNEGSKA (reference sequence). Unmatched junction bases numbered 10, after V lost 5 bases and J lost 7 bases. For the CDR3, the DNA is TGCAGTGCTCGACCCACCGGGACAGGGGTTGAAGCTTTCTTT. Residues: CSARPTGTGVEAFF.

This clonotype was seen a few times. The chain has TRBV6-2 or TRBV6-3 and TRBJ2-3; TRBD2 might be the D (6 bases). The CDR3 sequence is 16 residues long. From germline, CDR1 is MNHEY and CDR2 SVGEGT. V lost 6 bases and J 4 bases, leaving 20 bases between the germline ends. The CDR3: CASSVTMIAVADTQYF. In DNA form, the CDR3 reads TGTGCCAGCAGCGTGACAATGATAGCGGTAGCAGATACGCAGTATTTT.

The gene calls are TRBV30 and TRBJ2-7, with TRBD2 matching 7 bases. Germline assignment: CDR1 GTSNPN and CDR2 SVGIG (reference sequence). J lost 5 bases, V lost 0 bases, and 4 bases had no gene match. The CDR3 length is 13 residues. In DNA form, the CDR3 reads TGTGCCTGGAGTGTGAGCGGGAAAGACGAGCAGTACTTC. As protein: CAWSVSGKDEQYF.

This clonotype was seen repeatedly, ten times or more. The J gene is TRBJ2-7, the V gene TRBV20-1; D call uncertain. V dropped 3 bases and J dropped 2 bases, with 8 bases sitting between them. Germline V gives CDR1 DFQATT, CDR2 SNEGSKA (reference sequence). The CDR3 is 12 residues long. CDR3 DNA sequence: TGCAGTGCTAGCAAATTAGCCTACGAGCAGTACTTC. As protein: CSASKLAYEQYF.

This clonotype has only a few counts. V usage is TRBV9 and J usage is TRBJ2-7; weak D call: TRBD2 (5 bases). The CDR3 spans 14 residues. Germline CDR1 SGDLS, CDR2 YYNGEE. The V and J ends lost 0 bases and 5 bases respectively, with 12 bases between them. Written as DNA, the CDR3 is TGTGCCAGCAGCGTAGGGACTGGATGGGACGAGCAGTACTTC. Its protein is CASSVGTGWDEQYF.

The V call is TRBV4-1, the J call TRBJ2-1, with 9 bases fitting TRBD2. The V gene's germline CDR1 is MGHRA and CDR2 YSYEKL. After removal of 7 bases from V and 4 bases from J, the junction contained 8 bases not matched to a gene. This CDR3 contains 15 residues. The CDR3 reads CASNTGTSHYNEQFF. The CDR3 DNA follows: TGCGCCAGCAATACAGGGACTAGCCATTACAATGAGCAGTTCTTC.

The chain links TRBV7-9 to TRBJ2-4, with D perhaps being TRBD1 or TRBD2 (5 bases each). The closer fit of TRBJ2-7 to the DNA end suggests the J call may be wrong. This CDR3 region has 14 residues. The germline CDR1 and CDR2 sequences are SEHNR and FQNEAQ (reference sequence). The CDR3 spells CASSSGPEPHEQYF. The CDR3 DNA is TGTGCCAGCAGCTCGGGACCCGAGCCCCACGAGCAGTACTTC.

DNA for the CDR3: TGTGCCACCAGTGACCCAGGGTCGCTTTCAACCGGGGAGCTGTTTTTT. Protein: CATSDPGSLSTGELFF. The rearrangement joins TRBV24-1 to TRBJ2-2; D perhaps matches TRBD1 (5 bases). V lost 4 bases and J 5 bases, leaving 16 bases between the germline ends. CDR3 length equals 16 residues. Germline lookup yields CDR1 KGHDR and CDR2 SFDVKD.

This chain connects TRBV20-1 to TRBJ2-7; D remains unclear. The length of the CDR3 is 11 residues. V dropped 6 bases and J dropped 3 bases, with 9 bases sitting between them. Looked up from germline, CDR1 is DFQATT and CDR2 is SNEGSKA (reference sequence). CDR3 DNA sequence: TGCAGTGCCCTCGAATTCTACGAGCAGTACTTC. This translates into CSALEFYEQYF.

This clonotype was recorded a few times. The chain employs TRBV12-3 or TRBV12-4 and TRBJ2-7; 8 positions match TRBD2. V lost 9 bases to trimming and J lost 3 bases; unmatched junction nucleotides: 10. The CDR3 has 14 residues. CDR3 region: CASGTAGGNYEQYF. Written as DNA, the CDR3 is TGTGCCAGTGGGACGGCGGGAGGTAACTACGAGCAGTACTTC.

This clonotype was seen at least ten times. The chain uses TRBV10-3 and TRBJ2-1; TRBD2 aligns across 12 bases. Germline trimming cut 10 bases from V and 10 bases from J; bases unmatched to any gene: 11. CDR1 ENHRY and CDR2 SYGVKD come from the germline V gene. The CDR3 is made up of 14 amino acids. The DNA of the CDR3 is TGTGCCACCTTGGGGGCCCTAGCGGGAGGGGAGCAGTTCTTC. Translated: CATLGALAGGEQFF.

The chain carries TRBV20-1 and TRBJ2-1, with D possibly TRBD1 on 6 matching bases. This CDR3 region has 15 residues. CDR1 is DFQATT, CDR2 SNEGSKA, per germline (reference sequence). Trimming shortened V by 0 bases and J by 4 bases, and 13 bases separated the two germline ends. The CDR3 here is CSARDPRGVYNEQFF. In DNA form, the CDR3 reads TGCAGTGCTAGAGATCCCAGGGGCGTATACAATGAGCAGTTCTTC.

The chain recombines TRBV6-1 with TRBJ1-1, with TRBD1 matching over 7 bases. The J segment lost 3 bases and the V segment lost 1 base, leaving 2 bases of the junction unmatched. Germline V CDR1 and CDR2: MNHNS, SASEGT. This CDR3 has 14 amino acids. CDR3 coding DNA: TGTGCCAGCAGTGAAGGACAGGGCTACACTGAAGCTTTCTTT. As protein: CASSEGQGYTEAFF.

The rearrangement uses TRBV6-6 and TRBJ2-3, with 11 nucleotides matching TRBD2. V lost 6 bases, J lost 5 bases, and 13 bases stayed unmatched. CDR1 and CDR2 (germline): MNHNY, SVGAGI (reference sequence). The CDR3 length is 17 residues. DNA of the CDR3: TGTGCCAGCAGAGCCCCCCTCGCACTAGCGGGAGAAGATACGCAGTATTTT. Its protein is CASRAPLALAGEDTQYF.

Ten or more counts support this clonotype. In DNA, the CDR3 is TGTGCCAGCAGCTTGCGGGGGGCCTCCTACAATGAGCAGTTCTTC. Translated: CASSLRGASYNEQFF. The rearrangement links TRBV7-2 to TRBJ2-1, with 8 positions matching TRBD2. CDR1 is SGHTA and CDR2 is FQGNSA in the germline V gene. The J segment lost 0 bases and the V segment lost 3 bases, leaving 1 base of the junction unmatched. The CDR3 is 15 residues long.

The table lists this clonotype with many counts. The chain recombines TRBV20-1 with TRBJ2-4, with TRBD2 matching over 9 bases. Germline CDR1 and CDR2: DFQATT and SNEGSKA (reference sequence). The CDR3 runs 15 residues. After removal of 1 base from V and 7 bases from J, the junction contained 8 bases not matched to a gene. CDR3 bases: TGCAGTGCTAGAGTCCGCTTAGCGGGAGCGAACATTCAGTACTTC. It is translated as CSARVRLAGANIQYF.

This rearrangement joins TRBV9 to TRBJ2-5; D may be TRBD2 (6 bases). This CDR3 is 13 amino acids long. The germline V gene encodes CDR1 SGDLS and CDR2 YYNGEE. The V and J ends lost 4 bases and 3 bases respectively, with 10 bases between them. The CDR3 is CASSTGGEETQYF. In DNA, the CDR3 is TGTGCCAGCAGCACCGGCGGGGAAGAGACCCAGTACTTC.